This TCR beta chain stems from a study of blood T cell repertoires in COVID-19. Study summary: Sites in the United States, Italy and Spain provided acute and convalescent COVID-19 samples. T cells, B-cell-depleted T cells, or PBMCs supplied cDNA or gDNA.

This clone was counted once. V was pared by 2 bases and J by 11 bases, with 3 bases of the junction left unmatched. CDR1 and CDR2 (germline): KGHSH, LQKENI. The CDR3 covers 12 residues. Here immunoSEQ multiplex PCR was the method, and the copy in TCRdb shows in-frame clones only, minus some. The sample shows approximately 38,000 clones, 85% to 95% of them seen only once. The chain employs TRBV18 and TRBJ2-1, with TRBD1 matching 7 bases. The sequencing sample was made of peripheral blood. The origin of this receptor is a human donor with active COVID-19. The donor label of this sample is uncertain. The CDR3 bases are TGTGCCAGCTCACCAGACAGGGCTCAGCAGTTCTTC. This gives the protein CASSPDRAQQFF.